The clone carrying this T cell receptor beta chain was seen at least ten times. Its cognate antigen is unknown. This entry is derived from a study of T cells in Graves' hyperthyroidism and ophthalmopathy. Study observations and caveats: Blood shared most expanded thyroid clonotypes above 0.001.

Those patients with uncontrolled infection, other autoimmune disease, pregnancy or lactation were excluded. This blood was taken when hyperthyroidism was first diagnosed, before any ophthalmopathy symptoms existed. The authors took PBMCs from 10 ml fresh peripheral blood. TCR beta CDR3 sequences were amplified from RNA transcripts. HTBI primers were employed in a first-round RT-PCR of the TCR CDR3. One entry per CDR3 protein results from TCRdb running MiXCR on the multiplex PCR reads. The data hold 250,000 to 300,000 distinct CDR3 sequences, with roughly 15% observed a single time. V lost 5 bases, J lost 0 bases, and 5 bases lay in between. The CDR3 spans 13 residues. Per germline, CDR1 SNHLY and CDR2 FYNNEI.

Sequenced sample: blood. The chain joins TRBV2 to TRBJ1-5, with D unresolved. The clonotype originates from a woman aged 40 to 50 with Graves' hyperthyroidism that later progressed to Graves' ophthalmopathy. The CDR3 DNA is TGTGCCAGCAGTAAATATAGCAATCAGCCCCAGCATTTT. Its protein is CASSKYSNQPQHF.